One sample yielded the 22 T cell receptor beta chains listed below, sequenced in a study of shared clonotypes between healthy human individuals (TCRdb year 2020). Library creation used the immunoSEQ multiplex PCR assay. What TCRdb holds here is the immuneACCESS table cut down to in-frame rearrangements. Part of the clones is not present; checked against another copy, under half of the missing clones reflect an unresolved V gene, and the others are unexplained. The sample data list approximately 1,000,000 clones, and around 82% of these were observed just once. 0.5% to 0.6% of the sample is in the top ten clones. The source material was memory CD4+ T cells from PBMCs. The intended sense of this specimen's cell subset or site label: CD45RA-negative fraction. The source of these receptors is a man aged 18-30 years in good health. Some clones in this sample may be carry-over from other donors' samples.

The CDR3 DNA is TGTGCCAGCAGTTCCCGACAACAAGAGACCCAGTACTTC. Translated, it gives CASSSRQQETQYF. The chain uses TRBV5-8 and TRBJ2-5; unclear D gene. CDR3 size: 13 residues. Germline values: CDR1 SGHTS, CDR2 YDEGEE. With 5 bases removed from V and 2 bases from J, the gap between germline ends came to 10 bases.

This clone was recorded only once. This chain uses TRBV19 with TRBJ2-2; tentative D call: TRBD1 (6 bases). Germline CDR1 and CDR2: LNHDA and SQIVND (reference sequence). Deletions cut 7 bases from V and 2 bases from J, with 17 bases between. The CDR3 covers 16 residues. CDR3 sequence: CASNRWGLKNTGELFF. In DNA, the CDR3 is TGTGCCAGTAACCGATGGGGGCTGAAAAACACCGGGGAGCTGTTTTTT.

The chain combines TRBV10-1 with TRBJ2-5; 9 nucleotides align to TRBD2. Germline CDR1 is WNHNN and CDR2 is SYGVQD (reference sequence). The trim removed 4 bases at V and 5 bases at J, leaving 11 bases unmatched. This CDR3 has 16 residues. The CDR3 coding sequence is TGCGCCAGCAGTGTTGGAATAGCGGGAGCGGGGGAGACCCAGTACTTC. Protein sequence: CASSVGIAGAGETQYF.

The genes are TRBV14 and TRBJ2-2; D uncertain. Germline-derived CDR1 and CDR2 are SGHDN and FVKESK. Trimming shortened V by 0 bases and J by 8 bases, and 13 bases separated the two germline ends. This CDR3 is built from 15 residues. In DNA, the CDR3 is TGTGCCAGCAGCCAAGAAGTCTTCGCTGGTGGGGAGCTGTTTTTT. Protein: CASSQEVFAGGELFF. The full variable domain, with the rest looked up from reference TRBV14 and TRBJ2-2, is EAGVTQFPSHSVIEKGQTVTLRCDPISGHDNLYWYRRVMGKEIKFLLHFVKESKQDESGMPNNRFLAERTGGTYSTLKVQPAELEDSGVYFCASSQEVFAGGELFFGEGSRLTVL.

The genes are TRBV6-1 and TRBJ2-7; TRBD2 agrees at 12 bases. Germline lookup yields CDR1 MNHNS and CDR2 SASEGT. V lost 10 bases to trimming and J lost 5 bases; unmatched junction nucleotides: 12. This CDR3 spans 15 amino acids. DNA of the CDR3: TGTGCCACCGGGGCGACTAGCGGGAGATCTCACGAGCAGTACTTC. Amino acid sequence: CATGATSGRSHEQYF.

This chain uses TRBV5-1 with TRBJ2-3, with 10 bases lining up with TRBD2. J lost 4 bases, V lost 0 bases, and 5 bases had no gene match. The CDR3 has 16 residues. The germline gives CDR1 SGHRS, CDR2 YFSETQ. The CDR3: CASSLGDLAGADTQYF. CDR3 coding DNA: TGCGCCAGCAGCTTGGGGGATCTAGCGGGAGCAGATACGCAGTATTTT.

As concerns this clone: One end of the junction fails to match germline, which may point to a read error. The chain carries TRBV5-1 and TRBJ1-2; 7 bases are shared with TRBD1. This CDR3 is 13 amino acids long. Germline assignment: CDR1 SGHRS and CDR2 YFSETQ. For the CDR3, the DNA is TGCGCCAGCAGCTTCGTACAGGGGCCTCTACAGGACTTC. This codes for CASSFVQGPLQDF.

This chain connects TRBV20-1 to TRBJ1-1; D is unclear. V was shortened by 6 bases and J by 1 base, with 3 bases between the two germline ends. This CDR3 comprises 10 residues. Germline-derived CDR1 and CDR2 are DFQATT and SNEGSKA (reference sequence). As DNA, the CDR3 is TGCAGTGCCAAGAACACTGAAGCTTTCTTT. It specifies CSAKNTEAFF.

This chain uses TRBV5-1 with TRBJ2-2; 8 bases align to TRBD2. The CDR3 totals 14 residues. Germline trimming cut 2 bases from V and 5 bases from J; bases unmatched to any gene: 2. The germline V gene encodes CDR1 SGHRS and CDR2 YFSETQ. The CDR3 DNA reads TGCGCCAGCAGCTTTGGACTAGCAACCGGGGAGCTGTTTTTT. This encodes CASSFGLATGELFF.

The chain combines TRBV2 with TRBJ2-2, with 7 bases fitting TRBD1. The CDR3 runs to 15 residues. Looked up from germline, CDR1 is SNHLY and CDR2 is FYNNEI. The J segment lost 3 bases and the V segment lost 7 bases, leaving 8 bases of the junction unmatched. This CDR3 reads CASTEAGGDTGELFF. The CDR3 DNA follows: TGTGCCAGCACGGAAGCAGGGGGTGACACCGGGGAGCTGTTTTTT.

The gene calls are TRBV1 and TRBJ2-7; TRBD2 is the table's D call and was not checked against the DNA. TRBV1 is termed a pseudogene. The CDR3 contains 14 residues. CDR3 in DNA: TGCACCAGCAGCCACCGGGACTCCCTACACGAGCAGTACTTC. Translating it yields CTSSHRDSLHEQYF.

This clone was seen a few times. This sequence joins TRBV30 and TRBJ1-5; unclear D gene. There are 13 residues in the CDR3. Germline V gives CDR1 GTSNPN, CDR2 SVGIG (reference sequence). Trimming removed 0 bases at V and 5 bases at J, with 8 bases between. CDR3 DNA: TGTGCCTGGAGTGTAGGCACTGATCAGCCCCAGCATTTT. Translated: CAWSVGTDQPQHF.

This rearrangement joins TRBV28 to TRBJ2-3; 11 bases line up with TRBD2. The trim removed 7 bases at V and 6 bases at J, leaving 12 bases unmatched. Germline assignment: CDR1 MDHEN and CDR2 SYDVKM. The CDR3 runs to 16 residues. This CDR3 reads CASIPVAGGPRDTQYF. The CDR3 DNA follows: TGTGCCAGCATTCCTGTAGCGGGAGGGCCGAGGGATACGCAGTATTTT.

The chain has TRBV9 and TRBJ2-2; TRBD1 aligns across 11 bases. Germline V gives CDR1 SGDLS, CDR2 YYNGEE. J gave up 4 bases and V 2 bases, and 4 bases lay outside the gene matches. CDR3 length equals 16 residues. The CDR3 loop reads CASSVSGTGGTGELFF. CDR3 nucleotide sequence: TGTGCCAGCAGCGTCTCCGGGACAGGGGGCACCGGGGAGCTGTTTTTT.

In its sample, this clone was seen once. This sequence joins TRBV7-2 and TRBJ1-2; perhaps TRBD1 as D (5 bases). CDR3 size: 13 residues. The V and J ends lost 3 bases and 4 bases respectively, with 9 bases between them. From germline, CDR1 is SGHTA and CDR2 FQGNSA. CDR3 nucleotides: TGTGCCAGCAGCTTTGGAGGGACCTATGGCTACACCTTC. Its protein product is CASSFGGTYGYTF.

The chain is built from TRBV7-9 and TRBJ2-7; the match to TRBD2 covers 14 bases. With 4 bases clipped from V and 5 bases from J, the junction kept 10 bases outside the gene matches. The CDR3 totals 17 residues. Germline lookup yields CDR1 SEHNR and CDR2 FQNEAQ (reference sequence). The DNA of the CDR3 is TGTGCCAGCAGCTCCTTCAAGACTAGCGGGAGGGCCAACGAGCAGTACTTC. It yields the protein CASSSFKTSGRANEQYF.

The chain uses TRBV6-6 and TRBJ2-1; D is uncertain. This CDR3 spans 14 amino acids. V lost 0 bases to trimming and J lost 8 bases, with 11 bases between them. Germline-derived CDR1 and CDR2 are MNHNY and SVGAGI (reference sequence). CDR3 bases: TGTGCCAGCAGTTACTCGCCTAGAACCTATGAGCAGTTCTTC. As protein: CASSYSPRTYEQFF.

This clone was recorded a few times. This chain connects TRBV10-3 to TRBJ1-2, with D possibly being TRBD1 (6 bases). Germline-derived CDR1 and CDR2 are ENHRY and SYGVKD. V lost 1 base to trimming and J lost 4 bases, with 13 bases between them. There are 15 residues in the CDR3. This CDR3 is CAISEYEGGSYGYTF. DNA for the CDR3: TGTGCCATCAGTGAGTACGAGGGGGGTAGCTATGGCTACACCTTC.

This clone was seen repeatedly, ten times or more. V gene TRBV6-6 combines with J gene TRBJ2-7, with D tentatively TRBD1 or TRBD2 (5 bases each). The CDR3 extends over 15 amino acids. CDR1 and CDR2 from the germline V gene are MNHNY and SVGAGI (reference sequence). Deletions cut 0 bases from V and 9 bases from J, with 18 bases between. The CDR3: CASSYSAGTYTLQYF. Written as DNA, the CDR3 is TGTGCCAGCAGTTACTCGGCAGGGACGTATACGTTGCAGTACTTC.

There are a few counts of this clone. This chain connects TRBV18 to TRBJ1-1; D is unclear. The germline CDR1 and CDR2 sequences are KGHSH and LQKENI. The CDR3 runs to 15 residues. Trimming left V 1 base short and J 3 bases short, with 12 bases between. CDR3 in amino acids: CASSPLMGRDTEAFF. CDR3 nucleotides: TGTGCCAGCTCACCACTGATGGGTCGGGACACTGAAGCTTTCTTT.

This clone was seen once. This sequence joins TRBV5-1 and TRBJ1-1, with TRBD1 matching 9 bases. Germline CDR1 SGHRS, CDR2 YFSETQ. Trimming took 3 bases from V and 0 from J; bases not matched to a gene: 12. The CDR3 contains 18 residues. The CDR3 DNA reads as TGCGCCAGCAGCTCGAACACAGGGGGCGAGACTTTGAACACTGAAGCTTTCTTT. It yields the protein CASSSNTGGETLNTEAFF.

The chain is built from TRBV28 and TRBJ2-7, with D tentatively TRBD1 (6 bases). The CDR3 sequence is 14 residues long. CDR1 MDHEN and CDR2 SYDVKM come from the germline V gene. V gave up 3 bases and J gave up 4 bases, with 13 bases separating them. The CDR3 coding sequence is TGTGCCAGCAGTTTTTCACAGGGTGTATACGAGCAGTACTTC. This codes for CASSFSQGVYEQYF.